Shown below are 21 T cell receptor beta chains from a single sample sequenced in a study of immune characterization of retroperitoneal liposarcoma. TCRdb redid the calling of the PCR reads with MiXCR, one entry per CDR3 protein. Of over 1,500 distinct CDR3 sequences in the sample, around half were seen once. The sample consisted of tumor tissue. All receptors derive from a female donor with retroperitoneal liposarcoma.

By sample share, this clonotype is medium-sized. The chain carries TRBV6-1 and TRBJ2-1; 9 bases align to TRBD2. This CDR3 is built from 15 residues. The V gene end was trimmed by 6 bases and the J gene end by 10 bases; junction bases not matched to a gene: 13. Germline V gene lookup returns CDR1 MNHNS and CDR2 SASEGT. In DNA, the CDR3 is TGTGCCAGCAGGACCGGGGCGGGGGGGACCTACGAGCAGTTCTTC. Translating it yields CASRTGAGGTYEQFF.

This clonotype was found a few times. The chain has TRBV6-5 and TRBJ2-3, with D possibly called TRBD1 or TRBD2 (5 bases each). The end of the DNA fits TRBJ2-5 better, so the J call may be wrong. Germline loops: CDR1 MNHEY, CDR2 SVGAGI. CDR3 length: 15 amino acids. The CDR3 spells CASSYEGLGMETQYF. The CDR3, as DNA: TGTGCCAGCAGTTACGAGGGGTTGGGGATGGAGACCCAGTACTTC.

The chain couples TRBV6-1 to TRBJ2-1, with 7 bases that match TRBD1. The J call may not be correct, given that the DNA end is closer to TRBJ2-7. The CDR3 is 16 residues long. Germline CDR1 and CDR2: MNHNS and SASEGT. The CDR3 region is CASSYYRGGGYNEQYF. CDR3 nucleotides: TGTGCCAGCAGTTATTACAGGGGCGGTGGGTACAATGAGCAGTACTTC.

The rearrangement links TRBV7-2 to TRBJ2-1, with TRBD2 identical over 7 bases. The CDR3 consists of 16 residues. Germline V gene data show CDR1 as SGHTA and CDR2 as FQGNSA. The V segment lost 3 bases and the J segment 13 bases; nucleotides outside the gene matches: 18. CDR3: CASSLSAGVTKNIQFF. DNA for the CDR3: TGTGCCAGCAGCTTGTCTGCGGGAGTTACCAAAAACATTCAGTTCTTC.

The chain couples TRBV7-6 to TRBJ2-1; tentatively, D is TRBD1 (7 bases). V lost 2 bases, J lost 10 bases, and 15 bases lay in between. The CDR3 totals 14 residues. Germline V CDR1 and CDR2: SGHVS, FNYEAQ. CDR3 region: CASSLRQGGYEQFF. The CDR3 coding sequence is TGTGCCAGCAGCTTACGCCAGGGGGGATACGAGCAGTTCTTC.

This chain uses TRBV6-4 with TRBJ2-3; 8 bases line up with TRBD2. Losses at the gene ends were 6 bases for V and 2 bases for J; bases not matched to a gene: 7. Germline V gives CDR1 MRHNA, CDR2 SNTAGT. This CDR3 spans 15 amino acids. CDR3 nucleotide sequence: TGTGCCAGCAGGAGAGCGGGAGTTTACACAGATACGCAGTATTTT. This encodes CASRRAGVYTDTQYF.

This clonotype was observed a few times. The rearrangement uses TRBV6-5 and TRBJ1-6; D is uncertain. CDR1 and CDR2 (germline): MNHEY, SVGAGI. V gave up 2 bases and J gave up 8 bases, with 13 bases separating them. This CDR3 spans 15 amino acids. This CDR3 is CASSYGRAADSPLHF. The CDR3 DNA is TGTGCCAGCAGTTACGGGAGGGCAGCGGATTCACCCCTCCACTTT.

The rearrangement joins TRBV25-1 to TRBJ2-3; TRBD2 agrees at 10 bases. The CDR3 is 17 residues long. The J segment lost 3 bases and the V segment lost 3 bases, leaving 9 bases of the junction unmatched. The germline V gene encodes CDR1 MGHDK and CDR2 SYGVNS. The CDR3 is CASSDSSSGSGTDTQYF. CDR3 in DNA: TGTGCCAGCAGTGATTCGTCTAGCGGGAGTGGGACAGATACGCAGTATTTT.

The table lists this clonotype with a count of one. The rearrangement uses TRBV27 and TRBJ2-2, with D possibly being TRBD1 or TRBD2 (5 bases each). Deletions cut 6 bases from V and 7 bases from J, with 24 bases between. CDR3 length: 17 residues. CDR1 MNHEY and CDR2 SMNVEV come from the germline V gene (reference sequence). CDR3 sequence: CASSSRSVVGDDGELFF. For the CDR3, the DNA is TGTGCCAGCAGCTCCCGGTCGGTGGTGGGGGACGACGGGGAGCTGTTTTTT.

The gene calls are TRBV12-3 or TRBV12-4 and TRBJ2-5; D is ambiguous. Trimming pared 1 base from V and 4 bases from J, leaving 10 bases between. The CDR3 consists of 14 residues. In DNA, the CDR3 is TGTGCCAGCAGTTTAGGCGCCCTGGGAGAGACCCAGTACTTC. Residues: CASSLGALGETQYF.

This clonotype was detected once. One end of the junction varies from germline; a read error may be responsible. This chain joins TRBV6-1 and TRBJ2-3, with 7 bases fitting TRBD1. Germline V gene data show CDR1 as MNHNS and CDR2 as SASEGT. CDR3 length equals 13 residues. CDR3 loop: CASRDSSTDTQYF. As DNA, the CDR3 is TGTGCGAGCAGGGACAGTAGCACAGATACGCAGTATTTT.

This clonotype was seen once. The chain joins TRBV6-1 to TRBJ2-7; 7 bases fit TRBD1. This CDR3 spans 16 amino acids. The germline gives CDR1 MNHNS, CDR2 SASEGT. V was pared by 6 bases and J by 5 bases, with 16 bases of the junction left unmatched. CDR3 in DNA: TGTGCCAGCAGCCCCACCCGTCGACAGGGCGGCCACGAGCAGTACTTC. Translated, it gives CASSPTRRQGGHEQYF.

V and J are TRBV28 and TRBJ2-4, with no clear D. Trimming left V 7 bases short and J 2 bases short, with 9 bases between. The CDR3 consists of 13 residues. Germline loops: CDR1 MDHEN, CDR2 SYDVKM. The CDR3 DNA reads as TGTGCCAGCAAAGCGCGGTCCAAAAACATTCAGTACTTC. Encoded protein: CASKARSKNIQYF.

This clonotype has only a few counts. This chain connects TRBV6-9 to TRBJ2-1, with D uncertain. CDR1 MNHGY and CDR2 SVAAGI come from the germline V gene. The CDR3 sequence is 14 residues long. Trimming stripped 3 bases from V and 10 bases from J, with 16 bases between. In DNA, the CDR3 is TGTGCCAGCAGTTACATGGTGGGGTCCTACGAGCAGTTCTTC. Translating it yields CASSYMVGSYEQFF.

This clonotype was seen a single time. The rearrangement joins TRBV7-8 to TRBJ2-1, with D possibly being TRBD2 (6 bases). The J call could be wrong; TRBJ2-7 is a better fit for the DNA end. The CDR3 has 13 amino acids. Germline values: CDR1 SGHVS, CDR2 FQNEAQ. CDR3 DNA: TGTGCCAGCAGCTTAGGGACTAACAATGAGCAGTACTTC. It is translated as CASSLGTNNEQYF.

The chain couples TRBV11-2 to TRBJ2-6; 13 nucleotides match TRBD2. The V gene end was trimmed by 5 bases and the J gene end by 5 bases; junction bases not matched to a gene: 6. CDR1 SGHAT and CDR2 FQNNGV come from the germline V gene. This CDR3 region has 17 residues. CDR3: CASSQRTSGSWANVLTF. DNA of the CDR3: TGTGCCAGCAGCCAACGGACTAGCGGGAGCTGGGCCAACGTCCTGACTTTC. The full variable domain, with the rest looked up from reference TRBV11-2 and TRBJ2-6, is EAGVAQSPRYKIIEKRQSVAFWCNPISGHATLYWYQQILGQGPKLLIQFQNNGVVDDSQLPKDRFSAERLKGVDSTLKIQPAKLEDSAVYLCASSQRTSGSWANVLTFGAGSRLTVL.

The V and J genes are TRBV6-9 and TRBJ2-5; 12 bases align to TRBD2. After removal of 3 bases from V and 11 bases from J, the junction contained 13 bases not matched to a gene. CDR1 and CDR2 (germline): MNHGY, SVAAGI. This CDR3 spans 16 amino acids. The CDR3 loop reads CASSYSGLAGGGEQYF. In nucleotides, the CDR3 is TGTGCCAGCAGTTACAGTGGTCTAGCGGGAGGGGGGGAGCAGTACTTC.

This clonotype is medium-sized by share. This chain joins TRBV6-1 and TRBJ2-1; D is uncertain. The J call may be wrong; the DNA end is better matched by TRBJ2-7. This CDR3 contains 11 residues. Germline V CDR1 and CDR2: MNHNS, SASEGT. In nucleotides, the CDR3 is TGTGCCAGCTCAGTAGTCTACGAGCAGTACTTC. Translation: CASSVVYEQYF.

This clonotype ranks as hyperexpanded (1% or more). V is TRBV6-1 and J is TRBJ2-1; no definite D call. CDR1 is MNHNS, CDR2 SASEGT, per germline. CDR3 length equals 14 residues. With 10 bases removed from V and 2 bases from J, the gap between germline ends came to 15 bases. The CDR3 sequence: CANSRAKAYNEQFF. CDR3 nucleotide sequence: TGTGCCAACTCAAGGGCTAAGGCCTACAATGAGCAGTTCTTC.

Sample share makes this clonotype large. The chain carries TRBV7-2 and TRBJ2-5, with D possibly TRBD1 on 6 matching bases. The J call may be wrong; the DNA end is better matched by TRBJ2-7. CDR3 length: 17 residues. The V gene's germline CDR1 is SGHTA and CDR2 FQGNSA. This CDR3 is CASSLFVSTGYSYEQYF. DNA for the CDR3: TGTGCCAGCAGCTTATTCGTGTCGACAGGCTACTCCTACGAGCAGTACTTC.

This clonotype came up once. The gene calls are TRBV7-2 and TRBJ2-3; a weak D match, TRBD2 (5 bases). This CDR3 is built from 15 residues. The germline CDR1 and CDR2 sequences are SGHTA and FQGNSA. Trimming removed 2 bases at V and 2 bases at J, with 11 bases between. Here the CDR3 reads CASSLMRELTDTQYF. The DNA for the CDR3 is TGTGCCAGCAGCTTAATGAGGGAGCTCACAGATACGCAGTATTTT.